The 4 T cell receptor beta chains reported below all come from one sample, sequenced in a study of CD8 T cells in ankylosing spondylitis. TCRdb reanalysed the 5' RACE reads using MiXCR and keeps one entry per CDR3 protein. There are roughly 130,000 distinct CDR3 sequences in the sample; 12% to 15% occur only once, and about 3% lies in the top ten. Sequenced input: blood, either unsorted or a sorted T cell fraction (not recorded which). The receptor set was obtained from a female donor with ankylosing spondylitis or in good health (not recorded which).

In this sample, this clonotype turned up many times. J is TRBJ2-7 and V is TRBV7-9; D gene ambiguous. V lost 5 bases, J lost 2 bases, and 13 bases lay in between. The CDR3 sequence is 14 residues long. Germline-derived CDR1 and CDR2 are SEHNR and FQNEAQ (reference sequence). The chain's CDR3 is CASSLDMRTYEQYF. Here the CDR3 DNA reads TGTGCCAGCAGCCTAGATATGCGAACCTACGAGCAGTACTTC.

There are many counts of this clonotype. The chain combines TRBV10-3 with TRBJ1-1; 8 bases fit TRBD1. Germline CDR1 ENHRY, CDR2 SYGVKD. With 6 bases clipped from V and 5 bases from J, the junction kept 5 bases outside the gene matches. The length of the CDR3 is 13 residues. This CDR3 reads CAIRPGGGTEAFF. In nucleotides, the CDR3 is TGTGCCATCAGGCCAGGGGGCGGAACTGAAGCTTTCTTT.

In its sample, this clonotype was seen a few times. J is TRBJ2-1 and V is TRBV5-1; tentatively, D is TRBD2 (7 bases). CDR1 and CDR2 (germline): SGHRS, YFSETQ. V dropped 8 bases and J dropped 7 bases, with 16 bases sitting between them. There are 13 residues in the CDR3. The CDR3 DNA reads TGCGCCAGTGGGGGGGCCGGGATGAATGAGCAGTTCTTC. It encodes CASGGAGMNEQFF.

There are many counts of this clonotype. The V gene is TRBV5-6, the J gene TRBJ2-4, with D possibly TRBD2 on 7 matching bases. CDR1 and CDR2 from the germline V gene are SGHDT and YYEEEE. Trimming shortened V by 1 base and J by 1 base, and 18 bases separated the two germline ends. The CDR3 contains 18 residues. The CDR3 spells CASSLRPVGRGAKNIQYF. The DNA of the CDR3 is TGTGCCAGCAGCTTGCGCCCCGTTGGGAGGGGGGCCAAAAACATTCAGTACTTC.